The source of this T cell receptor beta chain is a study of T-cell reconstitution after alpha-beta-depleted transplantation in children (dated by TCRdb to between 2015 and 2016). Context from the whole study: Using TCR repertoire profiling, the study quantitatively followed how T-cell immune reconstitution unfolded in children after TCRalphabeta/CD19-depleted allogeneic hematopoietic cell transplantation.

The CDR3 covers 14 residues, taking in both the cysteine and the phenylalanine. CDR3 DNA is the only sequence kept; it has 42 bases, read in frame from the first base. V and J are trimmed by 3 bases and 3 bases, and the gene matches miss 7 bases of the junction. CDR1 DFQATT and CDR2 SNEGSKA are derived from the germline V gene (reference sequence). Of note for this clonotype: Its antigen remains undetermined. It has no much larger one-base neighbor in the sample; base qualities were not kept.

Libraries were made using PCR. TCRdb names Illumina HiSeq 2500 as the instrument used. Molecular barcoding was employed in the preparation of TCR libraries, with unique molecular identifiers being used to normalize TCRbeta repertoire quantification. The public reads were run again by TCRdb, first through fastp at Q25 and then through MiXCR, and only productive beta chains were kept. Duplicate CDR3 protein sequences are folded into a single record with the most common DNA and genes. The sample table holds more than 550,000 distinct CDR3 sequences, of which roughly a tenth were seen once. The ten top clones hold roughly 4% of the sample.

The specimen comprised PBMCs from the stem cell graft donor, sampled from the stem cell graft. The TCR sequence derives from a human donor who donated a stem cell graft to a child with acute myeloid leukemia. The sequence links TRBV20-1 to TRBJ2-5; TRBD2 matches 7 bases in the middle. Read as DNA, the sequence is TGCAGTGCTAGGACCGCCCTAGCGGAAGAGACCCAGTACTTC. Its product reads: CSARTALAEETQYF.